One and the same sample provided the 20 T cell receptor beta chains below, sequenced in a study of blood T cell repertoires in COVID-19. The assay was immunoSEQ multiplex PCR, and TCRdb's table has in-frame clones only and misses some. The table lists 250,000 or so clones, roughly four fifths of them singletons. Sequenced input: peripheral blood. The receptors derive from a man aged 80 or over with acute or convalescent COVID-19.

This clone was seen more than once but under ten times. The CDR3, as DNA: TGTGCCACCAGCGGGAGTTTGCTAGTCACCGGGGAGCTGTTTTTT. Its translation is CATSGSLLVTGELFF. The V and J genes are TRBV24-1 and TRBJ2-2; a possible D gene is TRBD2 (6 bases). The CDR3 runs to 15 residues. Looked up from germline, CDR1 is KGHDR and CDR2 is SFDVKD. The ends were cut back, 7 bases at V and 4 bases at J, with 15 bases in the middle.

This chain links TRBV28 with TRBJ2-1; 9 bases are a match to TRBD1. Germline CDR1 and CDR2: MDHEN and SYDVKM. The CDR3 is made up of 14 amino acids. The V gene end was trimmed by 5 bases and the J gene end by 10 bases; junction bases not matched to a gene: 9. The CDR3 protein is CASSPLGQGLEQFF. The CDR3 coding sequence is TGTGCCAGCAGTCCCCTGGGACAGGGATTGGAGCAGTTCTTC.

The rearrangement links TRBV18 to TRBJ1-1; D is possibly TRBD1 (6 bases). There are 16 residues in the CDR3. Trimming pared 2 bases from V and 0 bases from J, leaving 13 bases between. Germline V gene data show CDR1 as KGHSH and CDR2 as LQKENI. For the CDR3, the DNA is TGTGCCAGCTCACCAGGACAGCTATGGCTGAACACTGAAGCTTTCTTT. This gives the protein CASSPGQLWLNTEAFF. The full variable domain, with the rest looked up from reference TRBV18 and TRBJ1-1, is NAGVMQNPRHLVRRRGQEARLRCSPMKGHSHVYWYRQLPEEGLKFMVYLQKENIIDESGMPKERFSAEFPKEGPSILRIQQVVRGDSAAYFCASSPGQLWLNTEAFFGQGTRLTVV.

The genes are TRBV27 and TRBJ2-2, with 8 bases aligning to TRBD1. The CDR3 loop spans 16 amino acids. Germline V gene sequence: CDR1 MNHEY, CDR2 SMNVEV (reference sequence). The trim removed 0 bases at V and 6 bases at J, leaving 6 bases unmatched. In DNA form, the CDR3 reads TGTGCCAGCAGTTTATCATCTGTACAGGGGGCCGGGGAGCTGTTTTTT. Amino acids: CASSLSSVQGAGELFF.

V is TRBV7-9 and J is TRBJ1-5; D unclear. Between the trimmed V and J ends, which lost 2 bases and 5 bases, there was a span of 7 bases. CDR3 size: 13 residues. In germline, CDR1 is SEHNR, CDR2 FQNEAQ (reference sequence). Written as DNA, the CDR3 is TGTGCCAGCAGCTTAATGGGCGATCAGCCCCAGCATTTT. This gives the protein CASSLMGDQPQHF.

The chain employs TRBV4-1 and TRBJ2-7, with D maybe TRBD1 (6 bases). CDR3 length: 15 residues. Germline assignment: CDR1 MGHRA and CDR2 YSYEKL. Between the trimmed V and J ends, which lost 1 base and 4 bases, there was a span of 14 bases. CDR3 bases: TGCGCCAGCAGCCAAGCCGCAGGGGTATTGTACGAGCAGTACTTC. It yields the protein CASSQAAGVLYEQYF.

V is TRBV18 and J is TRBJ2-7; 10 nucleotides agree with TRBD1. CDR1 and CDR2 (germline): KGHSH, LQKENI. The V segment lost 4 bases and the J segment 1 base; nucleotides outside the gene matches: 7. The CDR3 loop spans 16 amino acids. The CDR3 loop reads CASSLTRDRGSYEQYF. The CDR3 DNA reads as TGTGCCAGCTCACTCACCCGGGACAGGGGTTCCTACGAGCAGTACTTC.

The genes are TRBV4-1 and TRBJ2-1; 10 bases fit TRBD2. Per the germline V gene, CDR1 is MGHRA and CDR2 is YSYEKL. The length of the CDR3 is 18 residues. Trimming at V came to 1 base and at J to 5 bases, leaving 11 bases not matched to a gene. DNA of the CDR3: TGCGCCAGCAGCCAAGTGAAAGCGGGAGGGCCGAGAAACAATGAGCAGTTCTTC. It codes for CASSQVKAGGPRNNEQFF.

This sequence joins TRBV6-4 and TRBJ1-2; D is possibly TRBD1 (6 bases). Trimming took 3 bases from V and 1 from J, leaving 6 bases between them. Germline V gene lookup returns CDR1 MRHNA and CDR2 SNTAGT. There are 13 residues in the CDR3. CDR3 sequence reads: CASSEQGNYGYTF. Written as DNA, the CDR3 is TGTGCCAGCAGTGAACAGGGTAACTATGGCTACACCTTC.

The rearrangement uses TRBV7-9 and TRBJ2-7, with TRBD1 matching 9 bases. Germline V gives CDR1 SEHNR, CDR2 FQNEAQ (reference sequence). This CDR3 has 13 amino acids. J was trimmed by 6 bases and V by 7 bases; bases with no gene match: 7. DNA of the CDR3: TGTGCCAGCACCCGGACAGGGGCATCCGAGCAGTACTTC. Protein sequence: CASTRTGASEQYF.

This clone was seen only once. V and J are TRBV28 and TRBJ2-7, with 8 nucleotides matching TRBD1. Trimming removed 2 bases from V and 0 bases from J; junction bases left unmatched: 6. There are 16 residues in the CDR3. Germline-derived CDR1 and CDR2 are MDHEN and SYDVKM. CDR3 in DNA: TGTGCCAGCAGTTTAGGTAGACAGGGGAGCTCCTACGAGCAGTACTTC. Its translation is CASSLGRQGSSYEQYF.

V and J are TRBV24-1 and TRBJ2-5; D is possibly TRBD2 (6 bases). The germline V gene has CDR1 KGHDR and CDR2 SFDVKD. This CDR3 is 13 amino acids long. V lost 5 bases and J 1 base, leaving 7 bases between the germline ends. The CDR3 nucleotides are TGTGCCACCAGTGGGGGGGTCCAAGAGACCCAGTACTTC. Translation gives CATSGGVQETQYF.

A word on this clone: At one of its ends the junction is not consistent with the germline gene, which may arise from a read error. The rearrangement uses TRBV6-1 and TRBJ2-6; a possible D gene is TRBD1 (5 bases). The CDR3 sequence is 17 residues long. Germline V gene data show CDR1 as MNHNS and CDR2 as SASEGT. This chain's CDR3 is CASSETVPSSGANVPTF. The CDR3 DNA reads TGTGCCAGCAGTGAGACAGTGCCAAGCTCTGGGGCCAACGTCCCGACTTTC.

The chain joins TRBV19 to TRBJ1-3; no reliable D call. In germline, CDR1 is LNHDA, CDR2 SQIVND (reference sequence). This CDR3 has 16 residues. V lost 1 base and J lost 0, with 10 bases in between. For the CDR3, the DNA is TGTGCCAGTAGTATAGGGCGGAGAACCTCTGGAAACACCATATATTTT. Translating gives CASSIGRRTSGNTIYF.

The chain links TRBV11-2 to TRBJ1-2; D possibly corresponds to TRBD1 (5 bases). V was clipped by 5 bases and J by 4 bases, with 14 bases between them. Per the germline V gene, CDR1 is SGHAT and CDR2 is FQNNGV. The CDR3 covers 14 residues. Here the CDR3 reads CASSPSAGSYGYTF. The CDR3 nucleotides are TGTGCCAGCAGCCCCAGTGCAGGGTCCTATGGCTACACCTTC.

The V call is TRBV7-2, the J call TRBJ2-3, with TRBD2 matching over 7 bases. V lost 7 bases, J lost 4 bases, and 8 bases stayed unmatched. Germline V gene lookup returns CDR1 SGHTA and CDR2 FQGNSA. The CDR3 sequence is 14 residues long. CDR3 nucleotide sequence: TGTGCCAGCATGGGAGCGGGAATATCAGATACGCAGTATTTT. Protein product: CASMGAGISDTQYF.

This chain joins TRBV27 and TRBJ2-7; 11 nucleotides match TRBD2. Trimming took 5 bases from V and 0 from J; bases not matched to a gene: 3. CDR3 length: 15 residues. Looked up from germline, CDR1 is MNHEY and CDR2 is SMNVEV (reference sequence). The CDR3 DNA reads as TGTGCCAGCAGTGGTAGCGGGAGGGCCTCCTACGAGCAGTACTTC. It specifies CASSGSGRASYEQYF.

The rearrangement joins TRBV28 to TRBJ1-5; 8 positions match TRBD1. Germline V CDR1 and CDR2: MDHEN, SYDVKM. Trimming took 4 bases from V and 3 from J; bases not matched to a gene: 2. The CDR3 contains 14 residues. CDR3 nucleotides: TGTGCCAGCAGTTCCAGGGGGCCCAATCAGCCCCAGCATTTT. Residues: CASSSRGPNQPQHF.

A single count supports this clone. This chain connects TRBV5-1 to TRBJ2-7, with D maybe TRBD1 (5 bases). The CDR3 spans 15 residues. Germline V gene lookup returns CDR1 SGHRS and CDR2 YFSETQ. The V end lost 3 bases, the J end lost 7 bases, and 20 bases lay between the germline ends. The CDR3 here is CASSSLTVSPREQYF. Here the CDR3 DNA reads TGCGCCAGCAGCTCCTTGACAGTTTCTCCGCGAGAGCAGTACTTC.

The chain couples TRBV30 to TRBJ1-5; TRBD1 matches 7 bases. Germline values: CDR1 GTSNPN, CDR2 SVGIG (reference sequence). The CDR3 has 14 amino acids. V was pared by 0 bases and J by 9 bases, with 8 bases of the junction left unmatched. The CDR3 bases are TGTGCCTGGAGTGTATCAGGGGGATACTCGCCCCAGCATTTT. Its protein product is CAWSVSGGYSPQHF.